This TCR beta chain was recovered during a study of identical twins. Overall study findings and caveats: It was possible that invariant MAIT and iNKT cells partly confounded the zero-insertion analyses. Out-of-frame alpha sequences common to twins were enriched for low generation probability. Model-predicted out-of-frame TCR alpha sharing fell below observed values in monozygotic twins.

Unique molecular identifiers were present on the cDNA, which also gained a universal primer site by template switching. Each CDR3 protein gets one entry after TCRdb re-called the 5' RACE reads with MiXCR. The sample contains roughly 1.6 million distinct CDR3 sequences, about 31% of which appear only once. The CDR3 totals 14 residues. Germline CDR1 is SGHRS and CDR2 is YFSETQ. Regarding this clonotype: As yet, its antigen is unknown. One junction end does not reproduce the germline sequence, and a read error may be involved.

The V gene is TRBV5-1, the J gene TRBJ2-3; D is unresolved. The sample consisted of cord blood. The receptor's source is a newborn girl in good health. Here the CDR3 reads CAGSLEPGTDTQYF. CDR3 sequence (DNA): TGCGCCGGCAGCTTGGAACCCGGCACAGATACGCAGTATTTT.